This T cell receptor beta chain originates from a study of response to subunit inactivated influenza vaccine. General observations from the study: The study's authors posited that every seasonal influenza vaccination enlists few new T cells.

CDR3 size: 13 residues. The ends were cut back, 0 bases at V and 3 bases at J, with 9 bases in the middle. Germline V gene data show CDR1 as SQVTM and CDR2 as ANQGSEA. This clonotype was observed a few times. The antigen remains unidentified. One entry per CDR3 protein, called by TCRdb with MiXCR from the RT-PCR reads. The data show approximately 680,000 distinct CDR3 sequences, 15% to 18% seen once. This sequence was found in a man aged 45-65 years who received an inactivated influenza vaccine. J is TRBJ2-7 and V is TRBV29-1, with D maybe TRBD2 (5 bases). This sample comprised PBMCs from blood, obtained roughly 13 days after vaccination. CDR3 sequence: CSVEEGVGYEQYF. In nucleotides, the CDR3 is TGCAGCGTTGAAGAGGGAGTAGGCTACGAGCAGTACTTC.